This TCR beta chain is drawn from a study of control samples from healthy donors and cancer patients. Germline V gene data show CDR1 as GTSNPN and CDR2 as SVGIG (reference sequence). The V and J ends lost 2 bases and 1 base respectively, with 8 bases between them. There are 13 residues in the CDR3. Clones were sequenced by immunoSEQ multiplex PCR, and TCRdb holds only the in-frame ones, with some missing. Among approximately 120,000 clones listed, about 90% were seen once. The sample taken for sequencing was blood. This TCR was recovered from a man younger than 35 in good health. This chain uses TRBV30 with TRBJ1-1; no definite D call. The CDR3 here is CAWSSGENTEAFF. The CDR3 DNA reads TGTGCCTGGAGTTCGGGTGAGAACACTGAAGCTTTCTTT.